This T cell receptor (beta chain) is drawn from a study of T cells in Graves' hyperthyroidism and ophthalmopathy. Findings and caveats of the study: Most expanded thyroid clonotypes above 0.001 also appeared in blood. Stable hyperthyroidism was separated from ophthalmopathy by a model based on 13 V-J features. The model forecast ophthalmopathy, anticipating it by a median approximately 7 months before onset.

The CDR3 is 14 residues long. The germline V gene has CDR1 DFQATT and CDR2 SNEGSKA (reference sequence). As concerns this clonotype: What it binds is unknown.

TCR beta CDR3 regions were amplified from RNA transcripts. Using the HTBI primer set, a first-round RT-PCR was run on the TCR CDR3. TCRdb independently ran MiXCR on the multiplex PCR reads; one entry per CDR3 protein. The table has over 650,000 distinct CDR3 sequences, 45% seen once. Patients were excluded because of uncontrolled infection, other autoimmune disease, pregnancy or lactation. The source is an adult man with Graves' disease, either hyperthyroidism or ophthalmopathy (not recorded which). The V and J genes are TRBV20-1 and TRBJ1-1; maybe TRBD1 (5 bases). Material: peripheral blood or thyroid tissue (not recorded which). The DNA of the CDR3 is TGCAGCGTTCTTCGCCCGGGACGGTACACTGAAGCTTTCTTT. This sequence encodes CSVLRPGRYTEAFF.